This T cell receptor beta chain was recovered during a study of T cells in Graves' hyperthyroidism and ophthalmopathy. The CDR3 consists of 16 residues. V was cut by 0 bases and J by 0 bases, with 11 bases left in between. Germline CDR1 and CDR2: SGDLS and YYNGEE. The table lists this clonotype with a few counts. The TCR beta CDR3 regions underwent amplification using RNA transcripts as the source. First-round RT-PCR of the TCR CDR3 relied on the HTBI primer set. TCRdb used MiXCR to reprocess the multiplex PCR reads, holding one entry per CDR3 protein. The sample has some 570,000 distinct CDR3 sequences, approximately 15% seen once.

The V gene is TRBV9, the J gene TRBJ2-3, with D uncertain. This sequence originates from a woman under 30 with Graves' ophthalmopathy. Input material: blood. In nucleotides, the CDR3 is TGTGCCAGCAGCGTAGTTGGAAGCTCTAGCACAGATACGCAGTATTTT. Translated, it gives CASSVVGSSSTDTQYF.